This TCR beta chain came from a study of cytomegalovirus exposure and HLA in healthy donors. The CDR3 extends over 14 amino acids. The V and J ends lost 1 base and 1 base respectively, with 7 bases between them. Germline CDR1 SGHVS, CDR2 FQNEAQ. Vbeta (60) and Jbeta (13) primers were used in the PCR. Clones were read by immunoSEQ multiplex PCR, and TCRdb kept only the in-frame ones, dropping some. The sample table sets out approximately 120,000 clones. The J gene is TRBJ1-1, the V gene TRBV7-8, with D unresolved. The sample taken for sequencing was PBMCs. This receptor was taken from a man under 40 in good health and CMV-seronegative. CDR3 sequence reads: CASSLVHGNTEAFF. The DNA for the CDR3 is TGTGCCAGCAGCTTAGTCCACGGGAACACTGAAGCTTTCTTT.